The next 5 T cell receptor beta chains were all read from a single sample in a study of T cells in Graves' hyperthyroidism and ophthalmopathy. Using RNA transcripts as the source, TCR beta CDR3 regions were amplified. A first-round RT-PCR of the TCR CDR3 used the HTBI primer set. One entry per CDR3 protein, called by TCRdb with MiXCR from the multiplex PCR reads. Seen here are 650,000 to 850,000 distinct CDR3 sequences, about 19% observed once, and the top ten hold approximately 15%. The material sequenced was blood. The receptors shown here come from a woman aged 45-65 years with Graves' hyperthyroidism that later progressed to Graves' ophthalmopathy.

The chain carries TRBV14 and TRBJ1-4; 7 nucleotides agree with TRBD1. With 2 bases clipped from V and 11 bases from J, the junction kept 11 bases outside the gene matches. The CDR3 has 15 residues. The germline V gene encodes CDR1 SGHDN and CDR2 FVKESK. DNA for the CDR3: TGTGCCAGCAGCCAAACGGGACAGTTCCCCACTAAACTGTTTTTT. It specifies CASSQTGQFPTKLFF.

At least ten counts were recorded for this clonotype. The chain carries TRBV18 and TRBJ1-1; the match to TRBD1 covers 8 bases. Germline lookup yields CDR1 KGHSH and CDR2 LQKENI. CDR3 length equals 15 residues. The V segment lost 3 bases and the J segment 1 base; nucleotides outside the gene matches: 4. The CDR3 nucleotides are TGTGCCAGCTCACCCCAGACAGGGGCGAACACTGAAGCTTTCTTT. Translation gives CASSPQTGANTEAFF.

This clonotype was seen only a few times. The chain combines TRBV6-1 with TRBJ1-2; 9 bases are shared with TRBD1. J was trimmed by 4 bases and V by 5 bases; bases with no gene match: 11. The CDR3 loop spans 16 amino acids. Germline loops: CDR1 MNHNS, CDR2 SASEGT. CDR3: CASSRDRAISSYGYTF. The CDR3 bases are TGTGCCAGCAGTAGGGACAGGGCCATATCCTCCTATGGCTACACCTTC.

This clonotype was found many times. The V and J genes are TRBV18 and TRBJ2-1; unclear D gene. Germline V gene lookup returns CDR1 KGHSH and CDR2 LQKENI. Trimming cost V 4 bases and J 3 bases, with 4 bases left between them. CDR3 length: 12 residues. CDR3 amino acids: CASSLNYNEQFF. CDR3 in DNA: TGTGCCAGCTCACTAAACTACAATGAGCAGTTCTTC. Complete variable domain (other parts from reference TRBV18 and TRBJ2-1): NAGVMQNPRHLVRRRGQEARLRCSPMKGHSHVYWYRQLPEEGLKFMVYLQKENIIDESGMPKERFSAEFPKEGPSILRIQQVVRGDSAAYFCASSLNYNEQFFGPGTRLTVL.

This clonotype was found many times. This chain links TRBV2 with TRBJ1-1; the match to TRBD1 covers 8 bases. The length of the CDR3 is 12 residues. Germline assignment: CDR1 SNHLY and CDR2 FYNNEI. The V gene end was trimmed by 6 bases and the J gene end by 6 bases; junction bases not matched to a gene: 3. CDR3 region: CASRADRAEAFF. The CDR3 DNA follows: TGTGCCAGCAGGGCGGACAGGGCTGAAGCTTTCTTT.